This TCR beta chain was identified in a study of immune characteristics of hereditary and idiopathic chronic pancreatitis. Study-wide context: The study profiled local pancreatic immune cells and TCRbeta repertoires in hereditary and idiopathic chronic pancreatitis compared with control organ donor pancreases. The gDNA-based approach was chosen because it involved minimal in vitro experimental manipulation of pancreas-infiltrating T cells. TCRbeta sequencing was performed on a few control pancreases, roughly seven hereditary chronic pancreatitis pancreases and roughly 6 idiopathic chronic pancreatitis pancreases. What the study reported, not specific to this receptor: Chronic pancreatitis caused by alcohol use was excluded from the study. Vbeta-Jbeta gene family usage, including TRBV10, TRBV19, TRBV23 and TRBV5, differed between hereditary and idiopathic chronic pancreatitis. Because patient tissue could be obtained only at the time of TPIAT, immune findings may have been influenced by differences in disease duration. Compared with controls, TCRbeta repertoire diversity was significantly higher and clonality was lower in both chronic pancreatitis groups. Among about a dozen chronic pancreatitis patients, higher numbers of productive TCR rearrangements went along with higher disease severity scores, showing a positive correlation.

Comment on this clone: Its binding antigen is unknown. Per-base qualities were not stored, and no clone one base away is much larger.

Chronic pancreatitis pancreas tissue was obtained from patients undergoing total pancreatectomy with islet autotransplantation (TPIAT). Included chronic pancreatitis patients had no known history of diabetes. For TCRbeta sequencing, genomic DNA was extracted directly from bulk pancreas tissue, without T cell sorting. At two US centers, pancreas tissues from patients and organ donors were collected on a consecutive basis. For CDR1 and CDR2, the germline V gene (reference sequence) lists LNHDA and SQIVND. V sheds 10 bases and J sheds 8 bases, leaving 20 bases between their ends. The CDR3 runs 13 residues from the cysteine to the phenylalanine. Only CDR3 DNA is held: 39 bases, read in frame from base 1. Library creation used the immunoSEQ multiplex PCR assay. From pancreatic genomic DNA, the TCRbeta CDR3 region and adjacent sequences were amplified and sequenced. The authors processed their data as follows. Repertoire diversity was assessed as a mean normalized Shannon-Wiener index, and productive clonality and productive rearrangement counts were also measured. The nonparametric Mann-Whitney U test was used to compare repertoire metrics between the control and chronic pancreatitis groups. Shared clonotypes were defined as CDR3beta sequences with identical amino acid composition and length across subjects. The table was pulled from immuneACCESS by TCRdb, which kept in-frame rearrangements only. Such tables lose some clones; where checked, under half of the loss comes from unresolved V genes, and the rest has no known cause. D and trimming come from the DNA, and the V and J calls and clone size come from that table. The table for this sample lists some 15,000 clones; less than 85% of them were counted only once. Of the sample, approximately 14% is held by the ten largest clones.

The chain was built from TRBV19 and TRBJ1-2, with TRBD1 perhaps the D gene, on 5 matching bases. Sequencing was carried out using pancreas tissue with hereditary chronic pancreatitis. The TCR sequence derives from a human donor with chronic pancreatitis. The bases are TGTGCCACCTGGGGACTGGCTTACGGGGGCTACACCTTC. This sequence encodes CATWGLAYGGYTF.